These 27 T cell receptor beta chains share one sample of origin, sequenced in a study of cytomegalovirus exposure and HLA in healthy donors (TCRdb year 2017). The library was built by means of the immunoSEQ multiplex PCR assay. For the multiplex PCR, a mixture combining 60 forward primers for TCR Vbeta segments and 13 reverse primers for TCR Jbeta segments was used. TCRdb holds this immuneACCESS table with in-frame rearrangements only. Some clones are missing; in checked studies, unresolved V genes explain under half, and the rest has no known cause. This sample's table contains about 210,000 clones. The biggest ten clones account for over 0.75% of the sample. Sequencing was performed on PBMCs. Receptors originate from a woman in her thirties in good health and CMV-seropositive.

V is TRBV5-1 and J is TRBJ2-5; tentative D call: TRBD1 (6 bases). Germline loops: CDR1 SGHRS, CDR2 YFSETQ. Trimming left V 0 bases short and J 2 bases short, with 20 bases between. This CDR3 is built from 18 residues. CDR3 sequence: CASSLVRWDTGQQETQYF. The DNA for the CDR3 is TGCGCCAGCAGCTTGGTCCGGTGGGACACCGGCCAACAAGAGACCCAGTACTTC.

This chain links TRBV4-1 with TRBJ1-1, with 10 bases that match TRBD1. Losses at the gene ends were 3 bases for V and 3 bases for J; bases not matched to a gene: 4. The CDR3 contains 15 residues. Germline CDR1 is MGHRA and CDR2 is YSYEKL. The chain's CDR3 is CASSHLGQGHTEAFF. The CDR3 DNA follows: TGCGCCAGCAGCCATCTGGGACAGGGGCACACTGAAGCTTTCTTT.

The J gene is TRBJ1-2, the V gene TRBV4-2; D unclear. Looked up from germline, CDR1 is LGHNA and CDR2 is YNFKEQ. The CDR3 runs to 15 residues. Trimming removed 0 bases from V and 2 bases from J, with 10 bases in between. In DNA form, the CDR3 reads TGTGCCAGCAGCCAAGATCGCGGGGTGAACTATGGCTACACCTTC. This codes for CASSQDRGVNYGYTF.

This chain uses TRBV5-6 with TRBJ1-2; 9 bases are shared with TRBD1. The germline V gene has CDR1 SGHDT and CDR2 YYEEEE. With V trimmed by 4 bases and J by 3 bases, 4 bases remained unmatched. The CDR3 is 14 residues long. The CDR3 loop reads CASSGTGWHYGYTF. CDR3 coding DNA: TGTGCCAGCAGCGGGACAGGGTGGCACTATGGCTACACCTTC.

V usage is TRBV6-1 and J usage is TRBJ2-5; D gene ambiguous. CDR1 is MNHNS, CDR2 SASEGT, per germline. V was cut by 6 bases and J by 1 base, with 9 bases left in between. The CDR3 is 13 amino acids. CDR3 bases: TGTGCCAGCAGGAATCAGGTCCAAGAGACCCAGTACTTC. Translating gives CASRNQVQETQYF.

V is TRBV28 and J is TRBJ2-1, with 11 positions matching TRBD2. With 6 bases clipped from V and 6 bases from J, the junction kept 10 bases outside the gene matches. This CDR3 spans 16 amino acids. In germline, CDR1 is MDHEN, CDR2 SYDVKM. The CDR3 DNA sequence: TGTGCCAGCAGCTCCCCCGCTAGCGGGAGGCTCAATGAGCAGTTCTTC. Translation gives CASSSPASGRLNEQFF.

The V gene is TRBV5-1, the J gene TRBJ2-1; TRBD2 aligns across 8 bases. There are 15 residues in the CDR3. Germline-derived CDR1 and CDR2 are SGHRS and YFSETQ. J gave up 7 bases and V 0 bases, and 6 bases lay outside the gene matches. The CDR3 is CASSLGGTSPNEQFF. CDR3 coding DNA: TGCGCCAGCAGCTTGGGTGGGACTAGTCCTAATGAGCAGTTCTTC.

With respect to this clone: The junction differs from germline at one of its ends, possibly a read error. V is TRBV7-2 and J is TRBJ2-7, with D possibly matching TRBD2 (6 bases). This CDR3 has 12 residues. Germline V lookup: CDR1 SGHTA, CDR2 FQGNSA. As DNA, the CDR3 is TGTGCCAGCAGCTTAGCGGCGGGGTCTGAATTCTTC. Amino acids: CASSLAAGSEFF.

V and J are TRBV27 and TRBJ2-2; 8 nucleotides line up with TRBD2. The V segment lost 0 bases and the J segment 9 bases; nucleotides outside the gene matches: 9. This CDR3 comprises 16 residues. CDR1 is MNHEY and CDR2 is SMNVEV in the germline V gene (reference sequence). DNA for the CDR3: TGTGCCAGCAGTTTATCCGGGAACGCGGGGGGCCGGGAGCTGTTTTTT. Encoded protein: CASSLSGNAGGRELFF.

The CDR3 nucleotides read TGTGCCAGCAGTGAAAATGAGGGCACTGAAGCTTTCTTT. This gives the protein CASSENEGTEAFF. V gene TRBV6-1 combines with J gene TRBJ1-1; D unclear. V shed 2 bases and J shed 4 bases, with 8 bases lying between them. The CDR3 totals 13 residues. Germline V gives CDR1 MNHNS, CDR2 SASEGT.

The chain links TRBV7-2 to TRBJ2-7; D is undetermined. Per the germline V gene, CDR1 is SGHTA and CDR2 is FQGNSA. V lost 1 base and J 1 base, leaving 11 bases between the germline ends. This CDR3 region has 15 residues. DNA of the CDR3: TGTGCCAGCAGCTTAGATTTCCCTAGGTCCTACGAGCAGTACTTC. This encodes CASSLDFPRSYEQYF. Based on the CDR3 plus reference TRBV7-2 and TRBJ2-7, the full variable domain is GAGVSQSPSNKVTEKGKDVELRCDPISGHTALYWYRQSLGQGLEFLIYFQGNSAPDKSGLPSDRFSAERTGGSVSTLTIQRTQQEDSAVYLCASSLDFPRSYEQYFGPGTRLTVT.

The chain uses TRBV30 and TRBJ1-1, with 8 bases lining up with TRBD1. This CDR3 region has 13 residues. Germline CDR1 reads GTSNPN; CDR2 reads SVGIG (reference sequence). V dropped 7 bases and J dropped 4; count of bases not matched to a gene: 8. CDR3 sequence (DNA): TGTGCCTACGACAGGGGAGTAGGCACTGAAGCTTTCTTT. It codes for CAYDRGVGTEAFF. The full variable domain, rest sourced from reference TRBV30 and TRBJ1-1, is SQTIHQWPATLVQPVGSPLSLECTVEGTSNPNLYWYRQAAGRGLQLLFYSVGIGQISSEVPQNLSASRPQDRQFILSSKKLLLSDSGFYLCAYDRGVGTEAFFGQGTRLTVV.

This chain uses TRBV6-5 with TRBJ2-3; 7 bases map to TRBD1. V gave up 4 bases and J gave up 4 bases; unmatched junction bases: 2. Germline V CDR1 and CDR2: MNHEY, SVGAGI. The CDR3 covers 13 residues. CDR3 sequence reads: CASSSTGSDTQYF. The CDR3 DNA reads as TGTGCCAGCAGTTCGACAGGGTCAGATACGCAGTATTTT.

The gene calls are TRBV5-6 and TRBJ1-1, with D perhaps matching TRBD1 (6 bases). Germline CDR1 and CDR2: SGHDT and YYEEEE. V was clipped by 6 bases and J by 4 bases, with 13 bases between them. CDR3 length: 13 amino acids. The CDR3 is CASIRGRGTEAFF. Here the CDR3 DNA reads TGTGCCAGCATCAGGGGAAGGGGCACTGAAGCTTTCTTT.

V gene TRBV9 combines with J gene TRBJ1-3, with D perhaps matching TRBD1 (5 bases). The CDR3 is made up of 16 amino acids. Looked up from germline, CDR1 is SGDLS and CDR2 is YYNGEE. Trimming removed 0 bases at V and 0 bases at J, with 10 bases between. CDR3: CASSVEGVVSGNTIYF. CDR3 in DNA: TGTGCCAGCAGCGTAGAAGGGGTGGTCTCTGGAAACACCATATATTTT.

The V and J genes are TRBV6-5 and TRBJ2-5, with D hard to call. The CDR3 sequence is 14 residues long. Trimming took off 5 bases at V and 5 bases at J, with 15 bases between the two ends. Per the germline V gene, CDR1 is MNHEY and CDR2 is SVGAGI. The DNA of the CDR3 is TGTGCCAGCAGTGCTAACTATCCTGGGGAGACCCAGTACTTC. Amino acids: CASSANYPGETQYF.

V and J are TRBV6-1 and TRBJ1-2; 7 bases match TRBD1. The CDR3 runs 12 residues. Germline V gives CDR1 MNHNS, CDR2 SASEGT. The V and J ends lost 2 bases and 8 bases, in that order; junction bases with no gene match: 2. As DNA, the CDR3 is TGTGCCAGCAGTGAACTAGGGGGCGGCTACACCTTC. It encodes CASSELGGGYTF.

CDR3: CASRDRVTTGELFF. As DNA, the CDR3 is TGTGCCAGCCGGGACAGGGTCACCACCGGGGAGCTGTTTTTT. The J gene is TRBJ2-2, the V gene TRBV2, with 9 bases matching TRBD1. V lost 8 bases, J lost 4 bases, and 5 bases stayed unmatched. The CDR3 has 14 residues. The V gene's germline CDR1 is SNHLY and CDR2 FYNNEI.

The rearrangement links TRBV5-1 to TRBJ1-1, with 7 bases lining up with TRBD1. With V trimmed by 3 bases and J by 2 bases, 1 base remained unmatched. The CDR3 extends over 13 amino acids. The V gene's germline CDR1 is SGHRS and CDR2 YFSETQ. The CDR3 coding sequence is TGCGCCAGCAGCTGGGACAGTAACACTGAAGCTTTCTTT. It codes for CASSWDSNTEAFF.

The CDR3 region has the DNA TGTGCCACCAGCAGGTCCAACTACTACGAGCAGTACTTC. Encoded protein: CATSRSNYYEQYF. The chain joins TRBV15 to TRBJ2-7; D is unresolved. V was clipped by 3 bases and J by 3 bases, with 9 bases between them. The CDR3 totals 13 residues. From germline, CDR1 is LNHNV and CDR2 YYDKDF (reference sequence). Supplemented by reference TRBV15 and TRBJ2-7, the full variable domain reads DAMVIQNPRYQVTQFGKPVTLSCSQTLNHNVMYWYQQKSSQAPKLLFHYYDKDFNNEADTPDNFQSRRPNTSFCFLDIRSPGLGDTAMYLCATSRSNYYEQYFGPGTRLTVT.

The V call is TRBV9, the J call TRBJ2-7; 7 bases map to TRBD1. The germline CDR1 and CDR2 sequences are SGDLS and YYNGEE. The J segment lost 3 bases and the V segment lost 0 bases, leaving 3 bases of the junction unmatched. The CDR3 extends over 14 amino acids. The CDR3 protein is CASSVGAGGYEQYF. The CDR3 DNA reads TGTGCCAGCAGCGTAGGGGCAGGGGGCTACGAGCAGTACTTC. Together with reference TRBV9 and TRBJ2-7, the CDR3 gives the full variable domain: DSGVTQTPKHLITATGQRVTLRCSPRSGDLSVYWYQQSLDQGLQFLIQYYNGEERAKGNILERFSAQQFPDLHSELNLSSLELGDSALYFCASSVGAGGYEQYFGPGTRLTVT.

In DNA form, the CDR3 reads TGCAGCGTTGGAGGGACAGCCTACGAGCAGTACTTC. Amino acids: CSVGGTAYEQYF. The chain uses TRBV29-1 and TRBJ2-7; 7 bases line up with TRBD1. Germline V gives CDR1 SQVTM, CDR2 ANQGSEA. J was trimmed by 2 bases and V by 4 bases; bases with no gene match: 2. This CDR3 region has 12 residues.

The V call is TRBV15, the J call TRBJ1-2, with TRBD1 identical over 9 bases. The CDR3 loop spans 17 amino acids. Trimming removed 5 bases from V and 3 bases from J; junction bases left unmatched: 13. The germline V gene encodes CDR1 LNHNV and CDR2 YYDKDF (reference sequence). The DNA for the CDR3 is TGTGCCACCAGCGGCCTATCCCGGGACAGGGACTACTATGGCTACACCTTC. The encoded protein is CATSGLSRDRDYYGYTF. Supplemented by reference TRBV15 and TRBJ1-2, the full variable domain reads DAMVIQNPRYQVTQFGKPVTLSCSQTLNHNVMYWYQQKSSQAPKLLFHYYDKDFNNEADTPDNFQSRRPNTSFCFLDIRSPGLGDTAMYLCATSGLSRDRDYYGYTFGSGTRLTVV.

The V gene is TRBV6-1, the J gene TRBJ1-1; 8 bases agree with TRBD1. CDR3 length equals 14 residues. V shed 6 bases, J shed 4 bases, and the junction held 7 bases outside the gene matches. Germline V gene sequence: CDR1 MNHNS, CDR2 SASEGT. The CDR3 coding sequence is TGTGCCAGCAGGCTCAGACAGGGGCCCACTGAAGCTTTCTTT. It codes for CASRLRQGPTEAFF.

This rearrangement joins TRBV9 to TRBJ2-2; 9 bases align to TRBD1. CDR3 size: 15 residues. Germline-derived CDR1 and CDR2 are SGDLS and YYNGEE. Trimming removed 2 bases from V and 5 bases from J; junction bases left unmatched: 4. The CDR3 here is CASSVTGGVTGELFF. The CDR3 nucleotides read TGTGCCAGCAGCGTTACAGGGGGCGTGACCGGGGAGCTGTTTTTT.

V gene TRBV7-9 combines with J gene TRBJ1-2; TRBD1 aligns across 7 bases. Per germline, CDR1 SEHNR and CDR2 FQNEAQ (reference sequence). Unmatched junction bases numbered 6, after V lost 5 bases and J lost 3 bases. The CDR3 extends over 14 amino acids. CDR3 protein: CASSNPGQDYGYTF. The CDR3 DNA reads as TGTGCCAGCAGCAACCCCGGACAGGACTATGGCTACACCTTC.

The chain links TRBV29-1 to TRBJ1-2; a possible D gene is TRBD1 (5 bases). V lost 4 bases and J 1 base, leaving 13 bases between the germline ends. Germline-derived CDR1 and CDR2 are SQVTM and ANQGSEA. This CDR3 is built from 14 residues. CDR3 nucleotides: TGCAGCGTTGGACAGCCATTTGGTAACTATGGCTACACCTTC. Amino acid sequence: CSVGQPFGNYGYTF.